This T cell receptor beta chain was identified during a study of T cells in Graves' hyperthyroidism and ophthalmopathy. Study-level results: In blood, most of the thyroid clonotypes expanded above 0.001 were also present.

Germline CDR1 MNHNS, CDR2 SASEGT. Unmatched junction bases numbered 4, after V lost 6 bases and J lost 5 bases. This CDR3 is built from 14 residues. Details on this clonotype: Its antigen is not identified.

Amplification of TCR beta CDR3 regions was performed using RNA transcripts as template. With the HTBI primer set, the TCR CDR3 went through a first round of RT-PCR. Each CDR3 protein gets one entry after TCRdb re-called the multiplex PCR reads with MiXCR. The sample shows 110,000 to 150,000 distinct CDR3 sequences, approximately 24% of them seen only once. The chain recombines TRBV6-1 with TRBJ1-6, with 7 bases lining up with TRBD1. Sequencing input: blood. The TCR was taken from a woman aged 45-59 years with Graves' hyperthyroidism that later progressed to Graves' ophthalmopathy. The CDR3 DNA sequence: TGTGCCAGCAGCCTACAGGGGAATAATTCACCCCTCCACTTT. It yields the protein CASSLQGNNSPLHF.